This note documents a single TCR beta chain sequence. Its antigen is currently unknown. The record originates from a study of shared clonotypes between healthy human individuals. It was roughly 190 ng DNA, approximately 30,000 T cell genomes, that sorted-subset replicate PCRs used. Sequencing was performed with immunoSEQ multiplex PCR; in TCRdb, only in-frame clones are kept and a portion is missing. Among more than 1,200,000 clones, less than 99% were seen once, and the ten largest hold about 0.4%. Findings and limits, study-wide: Read depth was anticipated to influence clonotype sharing among donors.

The germline gives CDR1 SGHTA, CDR2 FQGNSA. J was trimmed by 6 bases and V by 5 bases; bases with no gene match: 8. The CDR3 spans 14 residues. The rearrangement uses TRBV7-2 and TRBJ2-7, with 9 bases aligning to TRBD2. This sequence was found in a man in his thirties or forties in good health. The sample taken for sequencing was naive CD4+ T cells sorted from blood. Described subset: CD45RA+ positively selected. CDR3 sequence (DNA): TGTGCCAGCAGCCTGGTAGCAGCGGGGGGCGAGCAGTACTTC. Its translation: CASSLVAAGGEQYF.